Sequencing of this TCR beta chain was carried out in a study of blood T cell repertoires in COVID-19. Study-wide context: The United States, Italy and Spain provided the acute and convalescent COVID-19 samples. PBMCs, B-cell-depleted T cells, or T cells were the source of the cDNA or gDNA that made up the material.

In the original processing: Counts of nucleated cells, estimated from reference gene primer amplification, were obtained. Repertoires were generated with immunoSEQ multiplex PCR, while TCRdb's copy carries only in-frame clones and drops some. V, J and clone size were drawn from that table, and D and trimming were deduced from the DNA. Seen here are about 250,000 clones, 75% to 90% observed once, and the top ten hold less than 3%. With 3 bases clipped from V and 3 bases from J, the junction kept 1 base outside the gene matches. Germline assignment: CDR1 LGHDT and CDR2 YNNKEL (reference sequence). The CDR3 sequence is 13 residues long.

The rearrangement links TRBV3-1 (or the pseudogene TRBV3-2) to TRBJ2-7; TRBD1 matches 8 bases. This TCR was recovered from a woman aged 30 to 39 with active or convalescent COVID-19. Source material: peripheral blood. The CDR3 is CASSQDRDYEQYF. In DNA, the CDR3 is TGTGCCAGCAGCCAGGACAGGGACTACGAGCAGTACTTC.